The 2 T cell receptor beta chains in this list originate from one sample, sequenced in a study of CD8 T cells in ankylosing spondylitis (TCRdb year 2017). To prepare the library, 5' RACE was applied. TCRdb shows the sequencer as Illumina MiSeq. The public reads were quality trimmed at Q25 with fastp and then assembled into clones with MiXCR by TCRdb, keeping productive beta chains. Every entry covers one CDR3 protein and lists the most common genes and DNA from its rows. This sample has 27,000 or so distinct CDR3 sequences in its table, and 7.9% of those were observed once. Clones ranked in the top ten supply more than 25% of the sample. The specimen sequenced was blood. Receptors were obtained from a male donor with ankylosing spondylitis or in good health (not recorded which).

The rearrangement links TRBV5-1 to TRBJ2-2; D is unclear. This CDR3 comprises 14 residues. Per the germline V gene, CDR1 is SGHRS and CDR2 is YFSETQ. Trimming removed 1 base at V and 4 bases at J, with 8 bases between. CDR3 coding DNA: TGCGCCAGCAGCTTGCCCAGGCCCACCGGGGAGCTGTTTTTT. This translates into CASSLPRPTGELFF.

This clonotype showed up just a few times. This chain links TRBV4-1 with TRBJ2-6; a possible D gene is TRBD1 (5 bases). The CDR3 consists of 15 residues. Germline V lookup: CDR1 MGHRA, CDR2 YSYEKL. V gave up 5 bases and J gave up 2 bases, with 10 bases separating them. The chain's CDR3 is CASSGSRAGANVLTF. CDR3 nucleotides: TGCGCCAGCAGCGGGTCCAGGGCTGGGGCCAACGTCCTGACTTTC.